The 30 T cell receptor beta chains in this list originate from one sample, sequenced in a study of T cell clonality in common variable immunodeficiency. The table came from immunoSEQ multiplex PCR; TCRdb's copy has only in-frame clones and leaves some out. The sample shows tens of thousands of clones, none of them appearing just once. Sequencing was done on a sample of peripheral blood mononuclear cells. These receptors all come from a person aged 18 to 75 in good health.

This clone was counted many times. The CDR3 extends 3 residues past the end of the read, so its final part is completed from the germline J gene. The chain links TRBV30 to TRBJ1-4; 8 bases align to TRBD1. Looked up from germline, CDR1 is GTSNPN and CDR2 is SVGIG (reference sequence). Trimming cost V 8 bases and J 5 bases; bases outside gene matches: 10. CDR3 size: 14 residues. The sequenced part of the CDR3 DNA is TGTGCCGGCAGCTCGGACAGGGTGAATGAAAAA. Protein: CAGSSDRVNEK. The entire CDR3 protein reads CAGSSDRVNEKLFF. Full variable domain (missing parts from reference TRBV30 and TRBJ1-4): SQTIHQWPATLVQPVGSPLSLECTVEGTSNPNLYWYRQAAGRGLQLLFYSVGIGQISSEVPQNLSASRPQDRQFILSSKKLLLSDSGFYLCAGSSDRVNEKLFFGSGTQLSVL.

This clone showed up many times. The read ends 3 residues shy of where the CDR3 ends; the end is completed using the germline J gene. The rearrangement links TRBV12-3 or TRBV12-4 to TRBJ1-1; D is perhaps TRBD1 (6 bases). The V and J ends lost 7 bases and 4 bases respectively, with 16 bases between them. The CDR3 has 14 amino acids. CDR3 residues: CASTRAGAGTEAFF. The part of the CDR3 DNA that was read is TGTGCCAGCACCCGGGCGGGGGCAGGCACTGAA.

This clone was observed many times. The CDR3 end falls 3 residues outside the read, so it is completed with the germline J gene. V usage is TRBV7-3 and J usage is TRBJ2-3, with 10 bases matching TRBD1. The trim removed 4 bases at V and 0 bases at J, leaving 4 bases unmatched. This CDR3 has 16 residues. CDR1 and CDR2 from the germline V gene are SGHTA and FQGTGA. CDR3 amino acids: CASSSTGGVSTDTQYF. The CDR3 bases that were read are TGTGCCAGCAGCTCGACAGGGGGCGTCAGCACAGATACG.

Many counts were recorded for this clone. The read terminates 3 residues ahead of where the CDR3 ends, so the germline J gene completes it. V gene TRBV12-3 or TRBV12-4 combines with J gene TRBJ2-1, with unresolved D. This CDR3 comprises 13 residues. V was clipped by 5 bases and J by 9 bases, with 14 bases between them. The covered CDR3 bases are TGTGCCAGCAGTCCCCAGGCGCTTACTGAG. Encoded protein: CASSPQALTE. The full CDR3 sequence reads CASSPQALTEQFF.

This clone came up a few times. The read terminates 3 residues ahead of where the CDR3 ends, so the germline J gene completes it. The chain carries TRBV5-1 and TRBJ2-3; no clear D gene. The CDR3 extends over 14 amino acids. CDR1 and CDR2 from the germline V gene are SGHRS and YFSETQ. The sequenced CDR3 bases are TGCGCCAGCAGCTTGGCGGGTAGCAATCAGCCG. It is translated as CASSLAGSNQP. The CDR3, in full, reads CASSLAGSNQPQYF.

This clone was recorded at least ten times. The missing CDR3 end, 3 residues past where the read stops, is filled in from the germline J gene. The chain is built from TRBV7-2 and TRBJ2-7, with unresolved D. This CDR3 contains 11 residues. Germline CDR1 SGHTA, CDR2 FQGNSA. Trimming left V 4 bases short and J 5 bases short, with 6 bases between. The CDR3 sequence: CASSYIHEQYF. The part of the CDR3 DNA that was read is TGTGCCAGCAGCTATATCCACGAG. Looking up the rest from reference TRBV7-2 and TRBJ2-7 gives the full variable domain: GAGVSQSPSNKVTEKGKDVELRCDPISGHTALYWYRQSLGQGLEFLIYFQGNSAPDKSGLPSDRFSAERTGGSVSTLTIQRTQQEDSAVYLCASSYIHEQYFGPGTRLTVT.

The table lists this clone with many counts. The read comes to an end 3 residues before the CDR3 does, leaving the germline J gene to fill in the end. The V gene is TRBV7-8, the J gene TRBJ2-3; TRBD2 aligns across 12 bases. The germline CDR1 and CDR2 sequences are SGHVS and FQNEAQ. The CDR3 has 15 residues. Germline trimming cut 5 bases from V and 4 bases from J; bases unmatched to any gene: 4. The part of the CDR3 DNA that was read is TGTGCCAGCAGCCCGACTAGCGGGAGATCAGATACG. It translates to CASSPTSGRSDT. The CDR3 in its entirety is CASSPTSGRSDTQYF.

Remarks on this clone: The read stops 3 residues short of the end of the CDR3; the missing end is completed from the germline J gene. The sample contains more than one DNA sequence encoding this CDR3. The chain has TRBV7-8 and TRBJ1-5, with D maybe TRBD1 (6 bases). V lost 6 bases and J lost 0, with 9 bases in between. This CDR3 is built from 14 residues. Germline-derived CDR1 and CDR2 are SGHVS and FQNEAQ. Incomplete CDR3 DNA: TGTGCCAGCAGTTCCAGGGGTAGCAATCAGCCC. Its translation is CASSSRGSNQP. The full CDR3 protein reads CASSSRGSNQPQHF.

This clone was found many times. Sequencing ends 3 residues short of the CDR3 end; the germline J gene provides the rest. V gene TRBV5-1 combines with J gene TRBJ2-5; tentatively, D is TRBD1 (6 bases). Deletions cut 0 bases from V and 4 bases from J, with 10 bases between. The CDR3 consists of 14 residues. The germline gives CDR1 SGHRS, CDR2 YFSETQ. The CDR3 loop reads CASSLVQGGETQYF. The DNA read from the CDR3 is TGCGCCAGCAGCTTGGTACAGGGCGGAGAGACC.

This clone was seen many times. Coverage ceases 3 residues before the CDR3 finishes, and the germline J gene fills in the end. This chain joins TRBV6-2 or TRBV6-3 and TRBJ2-3; TRBD2 matches 7 bases. Germline CDR1 reads MNHEY; CDR2 reads SVGEGT. With 1 base clipped from V and 0 bases from J, the junction kept 1 base outside the gene matches. CDR3 length: 15 amino acids. CDR3 DNA (partial): TGTGCCAGCAGTTACTGGGGGGGGAGCACAGATACG. It specifies CASSYWGGSTDT. In full, the CDR3 is CASSYWGGSTDTQYF.

This clone was detected ten times or more. The read ends 3 residues shy of where the CDR3 ends; the end is completed using the germline J gene. V usage is TRBV30 and J usage is TRBJ1-6, with D unresolved. The germline V and J ends were trimmed by 5 bases and 7 bases, with 12 bases remaining between them. This CDR3 has 13 residues. Germline CDR1 GTSNPN, CDR2 SVGIG (reference sequence). This CDR3 reads CAWAAAENSPLHF. The covered CDR3 bases are TGTGCCTGGGCCGCCGCGGAGAATTCACCC.

This clone was counted between two and nine times. The read ends 3 residues shy of where the CDR3 ends; the end is completed using the germline J gene. V and J are TRBV30 and TRBJ2-1; D is uncertain. The germline V and J ends were trimmed by 7 bases and 0 bases, with 13 bases remaining between them. The CDR3 totals 14 residues. Germline assignment: CDR1 GTSNPN and CDR2 SVGIG (reference sequence). CDR3 sequence reads: CASRSGSSYNEQFF. CDR3 bases read: TGTGCCTCCCGATCCGGTAGCTCCTACAATGAG.

Ten or more counts support this clone. Read coverage stops 3 residues before the CDR3 terminus; the germline J gene supplies the remainder. V is TRBV7-9 and J is TRBJ1-2; the D is unclear. The V gene's germline CDR1 is SEHNR and CDR2 FQNEAQ (reference sequence). V gave up 2 bases and J gave up 7 bases, with 11 bases separating them. The CDR3 loop spans 13 amino acids. The part of the CDR3 DNA that was read is TGTGCCAGCAGCTTAAGGGAAGCGGTTGGC. Its translation: CASSLREAVG. The whole CDR3 is CASSLREAVGYTF.

This clone was seen ten or more times. The sequence runs out 3 residues before the end of the CDR3; the remainder is reconstructed from the germline J gene. The genes are TRBV2 and TRBJ2-1; D not resolved. Trimming cost V 10 bases and J 3 bases, with 13 bases left between them. Germline CDR1 and CDR2: SNHLY and FYNNEI. The CDR3 has 13 amino acids. Here the CDR3 reads CATQKTYYNEQFF. CDR3 bases read: TGTGCCACTCAAAAAACTTACTACAATGAG.

As concerns this clone: The read gets to within 3 residues of the CDR3 end, and the germline J gene fills in the rest. This chain links TRBV7-2 with TRBJ1-2; D is possibly TRBD1 (6 bases). The germline V gene has CDR1 SGHTA and CDR2 FQGNSA. The CDR3 spans 15 residues. The chain's CDR3 is CASSPGGSGASDYTF. The CDR3 bases that were read are TGTGCCAGCAGCCCTGGGGGCTCCGGCGCGTCCGAC.

The sample holds many counts of this clone. The read halts 3 residues ahead of the CDR3 end, with the missing end drawn from the germline J gene. The V and J genes are TRBV7-2 and TRBJ1-5; the match to TRBD1 covers 11 bases. Germline lookup yields CDR1 SGHTA and CDR2 FQGNSA. The CDR3 contains 15 residues. With 3 bases clipped from V and 6 bases from J, the junction kept 4 bases outside the gene matches. CDR3 in amino acids: CASSFGQGARQPQHF. CDR3 DNA (partial): TGTGCCAGCAGCTTCGGACAGGGGGCACGTCAGCCC.

This clone was seen many times. Incomplete CDR3 DNA: TGTGCCAGCAGCTTTGCAGGTTCTGCAACTAATGAAAAA. Amino acids: CASSFAGSATNEK. The complete CDR3 protein is CASSFAGSATNEKLFF. V is TRBV7-6 and J is TRBJ1-4, with D unclear. The CDR3 end falls 3 residues outside the read, so it is completed with the germline J gene. The germline V gene has CDR1 SGHVS and CDR2 FNYEAQ. CDR3 size: 16 residues. Trimming removed 3 bases at V and 0 bases at J, with 11 bases between.

This clone was seen repeatedly, ten times or more. The CDR3 is cut off 3 residues early in the read; its end comes from the germline J gene. The chain employs TRBV7-3 and TRBJ2-1; 7 bases are a match to TRBD2. V was clipped by 1 base and J by 1 base; unmatched bases: 7. Germline values: CDR1 SGHTA, CDR2 FQGTGA. The CDR3 loop spans 17 amino acids. CDR3 DNA, as far as it was read: TGTGCCAGCAGCTTAATGGGCGGGCGGGGGTCCTACAATGAG. The encoded protein is CASSLMGGRGSYNE. The full CDR3 sequence reads CASSLMGGRGSYNEQFF.

This clone was seen many times. The sequenced fragment ends 3 residues before the CDR3 boundary, so the rest is inferred from the germline J gene. This chain joins TRBV6-2 or TRBV6-3 and TRBJ2-7, with 7 bases aligning to TRBD2. The CDR3 loop spans 14 amino acids. J was trimmed by 6 bases and V by 4 bases; bases with no gene match: 9. The V gene's germline CDR1 is MNHEY and CDR2 SVGEGT. The DNA read from the CDR3 is TGTGCCAGCAGTTGGGGGGGAGCCCTTAGCGAG. This translates into CASSWGGALSE. The complete CDR3 protein is CASSWGGALSEQYF.

This clone was detected many times. The read terminates 3 residues before the CDR3 end, so the remaining end is supplied by the germline J gene. This chain uses TRBV5-5 with TRBJ2-3; 8 bases align to TRBD2. Germline assignment: CDR1 SGHKS and CDR2 YYEKEE (reference sequence). V trimming: 4 bases; J trimming: 6 bases; junction bases outside the gene matches: 10. The CDR3 spans 15 residues. The part of the CDR3 DNA that was read is TGTGCCAGCAGCACCGGGAGGGCGACAGTGGATACG. Amino acid sequence: CASSTGRATVDT. The whole CDR3 sequence is CASSTGRATVDTQYF.

In regard to this clone: One end of the junction does not line up with germline, which may come from a read error. The read falls 3 residues short of the CDR3 end, and the missing part is taken from the germline J gene. The chain uses TRBV7-9 and TRBJ2-1; tentatively, D is TRBD1 (5 bases). Germline CDR1 reads SEHNR; CDR2 reads FQNEAQ (reference sequence). CDR3 length: 12 residues. The sequenced CDR3 bases are TGTTCCAGCAGTCCTTTAGGGGCTGAG. Translated: CSSSPLGAE. The whole CDR3 protein is CSSSPLGAEQFF.

This clone came up many times. The CDR3 goes on 3 residues after the read ends, and that part is filled in from the germline J gene. This chain joins TRBV7-2 and TRBJ2-5; the D is unclear. In germline, CDR1 is SGHTA, CDR2 FQGNSA. The CDR3 has 13 residues. Trimming removed 2 bases from V and 3 bases from J, with 7 bases in between. The sequenced part of the CDR3 DNA is TGTGCCAGCAGCTTAAACAGTAAAGAGACC. Translation: CASSLNSKET. The whole CDR3 protein reads CASSLNSKETQYF.

At least ten counts were recorded for this clone. The read terminates 3 residues ahead of where the CDR3 ends, so the germline J gene completes it. The rearrangement uses TRBV10-3 and TRBJ2-3; a weak D match, TRBD1 (6 bases). Trimming removed 10 bases from V and 2 bases from J, with 10 bases in between. Germline V CDR1 and CDR2: ENHRY, SYGVKD. The CDR3 has 12 amino acids. The part of the CDR3 DNA that was read is TGTGCCAGCCGGGACAACACAGATACG. Amino acids: CASRDNTDT. The complete CDR3 sequence is CASRDNTDTQYF.

The sample holds many counts of this clone. The read halts 3 residues ahead of the CDR3 end, with the missing end drawn from the germline J gene. The chain employs TRBV2 and TRBJ1-4, with TRBD1 matching 11 bases. V shed 5 bases, J shed 8 bases, and the junction held 10 bases outside the gene matches. CDR1 and CDR2 from the germline V gene are SNHLY and FYNNEI. This CDR3 is 16 amino acids long. The CDR3 loop is CASSPPSRDRGEKLFF. The CDR3 DNA, read in part, is TGTGCCAGCAGTCCCCCCTCCCGGGACAGGGGGGAAAAA.

This clone was seen more than once but under ten times. From the germline J gene comes the end of the CDR3, since the read stops 3 residues before it. This chain links TRBV11-2 with TRBJ2-2; D ambiguous. CDR3 length: 13 residues. Trimming removed 3 bases from V and 2 bases from J, with 4 bases in between. CDR1 is SGHAT, CDR2 FQNNGV, per germline. The part of the CDR3 DNA that was read is TGTGCCAGCAGCTTGACAAACACCGGGGAG. The encoded protein is CASSLTNTGE. The entire CDR3 is CASSLTNTGELFF.

This clone appeared many times. Coverage ceases 3 residues before the CDR3 finishes, and the germline J gene fills in the end. The chain joins TRBV19 to TRBJ1-2; TRBD1 matches 9 bases. Germline V gene data show CDR1 as LNHDA and CDR2 as SQIVND (reference sequence). The V gene end was trimmed by 5 bases and the J gene end by 7 bases; junction bases not matched to a gene: 8. The CDR3 runs 14 residues. CDR3 bases read: TGTGCCAGTAGTGCAGGACAGGGGATCGGTGGC. It yields the protein CASSAGQGIGG. The complete CDR3 reads CASSAGQGIGGYTF.

In this sample, this clone turned up many times. The read ends 3 residues early relative to the CDR3; the germline J gene fills the gap. The chain uses TRBV18 and TRBJ2-1, with TRBD1 matching 7 bases. With V trimmed by 2 bases and J by 3 bases, 4 bases remained unmatched. This CDR3 has 15 residues. Germline V gene data show CDR1 as KGHSH and CDR2 as LQKENI. The chain's CDR3 is CASSPRTGFYNEQFF. The covered CDR3 bases are TGTGCCAGCTCACCAAGGACAGGATTCTACAATGAG.

A few counts support this clone. The read halts 3 residues ahead of the CDR3 end, with the missing end drawn from the germline J gene. The chain has TRBV20-1 and TRBJ2-5; TRBD2 might be the D (6 bases). The CDR3 extends over 15 amino acids. Deletions cut 0 bases from V and 4 bases from J, with 15 bases between. CDR1 is DFQATT and CDR2 is SNEGSKA in the germline V gene (reference sequence). The CDR3 sequence: CSARDLLRGLETQYF. CDR3 bases read: TGCAGTGCTAGAGATCTCTTGCGGGGCCTAGAGACC.

Only a few counts were recorded for this clone. The read ends 3 residues before the CDR3 terminus; that terminus is restored from the germline J gene. The V and J genes are TRBV7-9 and TRBJ2-5, with 12 bases that match TRBD1. The CDR3 sequence is 15 residues long. The germline V gene encodes CDR1 SEHNR and CDR2 FQNEAQ (reference sequence). J was trimmed by 4 bases and V by 5 bases; bases with no gene match: 5. The DNA read from the CDR3 is TGTGCCAGCAGCCCGGGGACAGGGGGCCCAGAGACC. Its protein is CASSPGTGGPET. The entire CDR3 reads CASSPGTGGPETQYF.

There are many counts of this clone. The CDR3 sequence: CSARDRAGRHEQYF. The DNA read from the CDR3 is TGCAGTGCTAGAGATCGAGCAGGGCGACACGAG. This rearrangement joins TRBV20-1 to TRBJ2-7; TRBD1 might be the D (5 bases). Coverage ceases 3 residues before the CDR3 finishes, and the germline J gene fills in the end. CDR1 and CDR2 from the germline V gene are DFQATT and SNEGSKA (reference sequence). The V end was cut by 0 bases, the J end by 5 bases, with 14 bases between. This CDR3 comprises 14 residues.